Each of the 7 T cell receptor beta chains below was sequenced from the same sample in a study of CD8 T cells in ankylosing spondylitis. From the 5' RACE reads, TCRdb called clonotypes with MiXCR, one entry per CDR3 protein. The sample lists 100,000 or so distinct CDR3 sequences, approximately 25% occurring once. The sample consisted of synovial fluid, either unsorted or a sorted T cell fraction (not recorded which). All receptors derive from a male donor with ankylosing spondylitis.

The chain combines TRBV12-3 or TRBV12-4 with TRBJ2-2, with D tentatively TRBD1 (7 bases). This CDR3 has 14 residues. Trimming removed 8 bases from V and 4 bases from J, with 14 bases in between. In DNA form, the CDR3 reads TGTGCCAGCGGGGGGACAGTATCCACCGGGGAGCTGTTTTTT. Its protein product is CASGGTVSTGELFF.

CDR3 coding DNA: TGCAGCGTTGAGGGGGACTACCCTAGCACAGATACGCAGTATTTT. This sequence encodes CSVEGDYPSTDTQYF. The chain uses TRBV29-1 and TRBJ2-3; 7 positions agree with TRBD2. This CDR3 is 15 amino acids long. Trimming removed 3 bases from V and 0 bases from J; junction bases left unmatched: 6. Germline CDR1 and CDR2: SQVTM and ANQGSEA.

This clonotype turned up a few times. A junction boundary mismatches the germline segment, possibly from a read error. The chain couples TRBV20-1 to TRBJ1-1, with TRBD1 identical over 7 bases. This CDR3 has 12 residues. CDR1 DFQATT and CDR2 SNEGSKA come from the germline V gene (reference sequence). DNA for the CDR3: TGCAGTGCCCTCCGGACAGGACATCACGAGGGGTTT. This sequence encodes CSALRTGHHEGF.

The J gene is TRBJ2-5, the V gene TRBV6-2 or TRBV6-3; possible D gene TRBD2, 6 bases. CDR3 length: 14 amino acids. The germline V gene has CDR1 MNHEY and CDR2 SVGEGT. Trimming shortened V by 0 bases and J by 4 bases, and 9 bases separated the two germline ends. The CDR3 nucleotides are TGTGCCAGCAGTTACTCGACGGAGGGAGAGACCCAGTACTTC. It specifies CASSYSTEGETQYF.

In DNA, the CDR3 is TGCGCCAGCAGCTTGGCCCCAGGCTCTGGGACAGATACGCAGTATTTT. It codes for CASSLAPGSGTDTQYF. This chain links TRBV5-1 with TRBJ2-3; the D is unclear. Per germline, CDR1 SGHRS and CDR2 YFSETQ. This CDR3 comprises 16 residues. V was clipped by 0 bases and J by 3 bases, with 14 bases between them.

The chain carries TRBV11-2 and TRBJ2-5; tentative D call: TRBD2 (6 bases). The CDR3 sequence is 18 residues long. Germline lookup yields CDR1 SGHAT and CDR2 FQNNGV. The V and J ends lost 5 bases and 0 bases respectively, with 22 bases between them. CDR3 sequence reads: CASSPPHRSGEYQETQYF. The CDR3 DNA reads TGTGCCAGCAGCCCCCCCCACAGGTCGGGGGAGTACCAAGAGACCCAGTACTTC.

The V call is TRBV5-1, the J call TRBJ2-1; D is possibly TRBD2 (5 bases). Germline loops: CDR1 SGHRS, CDR2 YFSETQ. The length of the CDR3 is 16 residues. With 4 bases removed from V and 0 bases from J, the gap between germline ends came to 14 bases. The CDR3 is CASSGNGGGSYNEQFF. The CDR3 DNA reads as TGCGCCAGCAGCGGGAATGGCGGAGGCTCCTACAATGAGCAGTTCTTC.